Below, 31 T cell receptor beta chains from the same sample are listed, as sequenced in a study of CD8+ T cells in alopecia areata. Treatment denoted: oral pan-JAK inhibitor, 5-10 mg twice daily. After isolation, RNA underwent reverse transcription to generate cDNA as the sequencing template. Profiling relied on immunoSEQ multiplex PCR, and the TCRdb table lists in-frame clones only, not all of them. The sample records under 300,000 clones, about 60% being singletons. The sample here was CD4+ T cells sorted from blood, taken between weeks 51 and 54, from a patient treated with tofacitinib. The receptor set was obtained from a human donor with alopecia areata.

This chain uses TRBV29-1 with TRBJ1-2, with 7 positions matching TRBD1. This CDR3 comprises 13 residues. V was clipped by 3 bases and J by 5 bases; unmatched bases: 6. Looked up from germline, CDR1 is SQVTM and CDR2 is ANQGSEA. Here the CDR3 DNA reads TGCAGCGTTGATGTCGGGACAGAGTATGGCTACACCTTC. Amino acid sequence: CSVDVGTEYGYTF.

The rearrangement uses TRBV30 and TRBJ1-1; D is unclear. This CDR3 has 12 residues. V was pared by 4 bases and J by 2 bases, with 8 bases between. Germline CDR1 and CDR2: GTSNPN and SVGIG (reference sequence). The CDR3 reads CAWNTVNTEAFF. The CDR3 DNA follows: TGTGCCTGGAATACAGTAAACACTGAAGCTTTCTTT. Based on the CDR3 plus reference TRBV30 and TRBJ1-1, the full variable domain is SQTIHQWPATLVQPVGSPLSLECTVEGTSNPNLYWYRQAAGRGLQLLFYSVGIGQISSEVPQNLSASRPQDRQFILSSKKLLLSDSGFYLCAWNTVNTEAFFGQGTRLTVV.

The chain's CDR3 is CASSQTSTSYEQYF. CDR3 bases: TGTGCCAGTAGTCAAACATCGACCTCCTACGAGCAGTACTTC. The V and J genes are TRBV19 and TRBJ2-7; D is unclear. With 5 bases removed from V and 0 bases from J, the gap between germline ends came to 11 bases. Germline V lookup: CDR1 LNHDA, CDR2 SQIVND (reference sequence). This CDR3 has 14 amino acids.

J is TRBJ1-6 and V is TRBV30, with TRBD1 identical over 7 bases. Losses at the gene ends were 8 bases for V and 1 base for J; bases not matched to a gene: 8. Germline V gene lookup returns CDR1 GTSNPN and CDR2 SVGIG (reference sequence). CDR3 length: 15 residues. The CDR3 bases are TGTGCCGCCAGGGGGGAGAGGTCCTATAATTCACCCCTCCACTTT. Translating it yields CAARGERSYNSPLHF.

The chain is built from TRBV30 and TRBJ2-5, with a tentative D call TRBD1 (5 bases). V lost 3 bases and J 4 bases, leaving 12 bases between the germline ends. CDR3 length equals 13 residues. Per the germline V gene, CDR1 is GTSNPN and CDR2 is SVGIG (reference sequence). For the CDR3, the DNA is TGTGCCTGGAGCCTCGGCAGGGCAGAGACCCAGTACTTC. This sequence encodes CAWSLGRAETQYF.

This chain joins TRBV29-1 and TRBJ1-5; TRBD1 might be the D (5 bases). Trimming removed 8 bases from V and 3 bases from J, with 23 bases in between. In germline, CDR1 is SQVTM, CDR2 ANQGSEA. The CDR3 covers 16 residues. The CDR3 reads CSLNRDPSYYNQPQHF. The DNA for the CDR3 is TGCAGCTTAAACCGGGACCCCTCATACTACAATCAGCCCCAGCATTTT.

Here the CDR3 DNA reads TGTGCCAGCAGTTTATCGCGGGGGGGCCTTGGCGATGAGCAGTTCTTC. It yields the protein CASSLSRGGLGDEQFF. The V and J genes are TRBV27 and TRBJ2-1; 9 bases agree with TRBD2. This CDR3 contains 16 residues. The J segment lost 8 bases and the V segment lost 0 bases, leaving 8 bases of the junction unmatched. The germline V gene has CDR1 MNHEY and CDR2 SMNVEV (reference sequence).

This clone showed up just a few times. This rearrangement joins TRBV4-2 to TRBJ2-5; D is ambiguous. V was pared by 1 base and J by 5 bases, with 5 bases between. This CDR3 is built from 12 residues. Per germline, CDR1 LGHNA and CDR2 YNFKEQ. The CDR3 DNA sequence: TGTGCCAGCAGCCAAGTTCCGGAGACCCAGTACTTC. This codes for CASSQVPETQYF.

The CDR3 nucleotides are TGTGCCAGCAGCTTCGACCTCACCGGGGAGACCCAGTACTTC. This encodes CASSFDLTGETQYF. This rearrangement joins TRBV5-6 to TRBJ2-5; D is undetermined. CDR3 length: 14 amino acids. The germline gives CDR1 SGHDT, CDR2 YYEEEE. V lost 2 bases, J lost 5 bases, and 13 bases lay in between.

The chain has TRBV29-1 and TRBJ1-1; D is unclear. The germline V gene encodes CDR1 SQVTM and CDR2 ANQGSEA. This CDR3 spans 10 amino acids. Trimming cost V 6 bases and J 6 bases, with 8 bases left between them. The CDR3 protein is CSVTSPEAFF. The CDR3 nucleotides are TGCAGCGTCACCTCCCCTGAAGCTTTCTTT.

For this clone: This same CDR3 is encoded by further DNA sequences in the sample. The V gene is TRBV30, the J gene TRBJ2-5; D is ambiguous. The CDR3 contains 11 residues. V lost 0 bases to trimming and J lost 4 bases, with 3 bases between them. Germline lookup yields CDR1 GTSNPN and CDR2 SVGIG (reference sequence). The CDR3 loop reads CAWSVGETQYF. The CDR3 bases are TGTGCCTGGAGTGTCGGAGAGACCCAGTACTTC.

The genes are TRBV7-2 and TRBJ2-1; 7 positions agree with TRBD2. The CDR3 totals 15 residues. Germline trimming cut 5 bases from V and 4 bases from J; bases unmatched to any gene: 8. CDR1 and CDR2 from the germline V gene are SGHTA and FQGNSA. The CDR3 sequence: CASSPPHGGYNEQFF. DNA for the CDR3: TGTGCCAGCAGCCCCCCCCACGGGGGGTACAATGAGCAGTTCTTC.

The V and J genes are TRBV7-2 and TRBJ1-5; D may be TRBD1 (5 bases). The germline V and J ends were trimmed by 5 bases and 2 bases, with 13 bases remaining between them. Looked up from germline, CDR1 is SGHTA and CDR2 is FQGNSA. This CDR3 spans 15 amino acids. CDR3 in amino acids: CASSPFGAGNQPQHF. The CDR3 DNA follows: TGTGCCAGCAGCCCGTTTGGGGCAGGCAATCAGCCCCAGCATTTT.

As to this clone: A read error may produce the germline difference seen at one junction end. The genes are TRBV30 and TRBJ1-4; D call uncertain. The germline V gene encodes CDR1 GTSNPN and CDR2 SVGIG (reference sequence). The CDR3 spans 11 residues. DNA of the CDR3: TGCGCGGTTGCAACTAATGAAAAACTGTTTTTT. It yields the protein CAVATNEKLFF.

The rearrangement joins TRBV5-4 to TRBJ2-5, with 8 bases matching TRBD2. J was trimmed by 1 base and V by 4 bases; bases with no gene match: 9. Germline CDR1 SGHNT, CDR2 YYREEE (reference sequence). The CDR3 extends over 16 amino acids. For the CDR3, the DNA is TGTGCCAGCAGCGTTAGCGGGGTCTTATTCCAAGAGACCCAGTACTTC. Its protein is CASSVSGVLFQETQYF.

The sample holds a few counts of this clone. The chain uses TRBV6-5 and TRBJ2-5; 8 bases match TRBD2. J was trimmed by 5 bases and V by 11 bases; bases with no gene match: 13. In germline, CDR1 is MNHEY, CDR2 SVGAGI. The CDR3 has 14 residues. This CDR3 reads CAAGKGLAGETQYF. The CDR3 DNA reads TGTGCCGCTGGCAAGGGGCTAGCGGGTGAGACCCAGTACTTC.

V is TRBV7-6 and J is TRBJ2-5; TRBD2 aligns across 8 bases. CDR1 and CDR2 from the germline V gene are SGHVS and FNYEAQ. Germline trimming cut 5 bases from V and 7 bases from J; bases unmatched to any gene: 9. CDR3 length equals 14 residues. CDR3 DNA: TGTGCCAGCAGCCCCTCGGGGGGGAAGGGGACCCAGTACTTC. This codes for CASSPSGGKGTQYF.

This rearrangement joins TRBV5-1 to TRBJ1-6; tentative D call: TRBD1 (5 bases). The CDR3 sequence is 16 residues long. The V end lost 4 bases, the J end lost 5 bases, and 16 bases lay between the germline ends. Germline V CDR1 and CDR2: SGHRS, YFSETQ. In DNA form, the CDR3 reads TGCGCCAGCAGCCCGGGGGACCTGGCTCATAATTCACCCCTCCACTTT. Translated, it gives CASSPGDLAHNSPLHF. The variable domain in full, completed from reference TRBV5-1 and TRBJ1-6, reads KAGVTQTPRYLIKTRGQQVTLSCSPISGHRSVSWYQQTPGQGLQFLFEYFSETQRNKGNFPGRFSGRQFSNSRSEMNVSTLELGDSALYLCASSPGDLAHNSPLHFGNGTRLTVT.

This chain connects TRBV30 to TRBJ1-6; D remains unclear. Germline values: CDR1 GTSNPN, CDR2 SVGIG (reference sequence). This CDR3 spans 16 amino acids. Deletions cut 0 bases from V and 2 bases from J, with 11 bases between. CDR3 loop: CAWSVSRSAYNSPLHF. The CDR3 nucleotides read TGTGCCTGGAGTGTATCCAGGAGCGCCTATAATTCACCCCTCCACTTT.

This chain joins TRBV9 and TRBJ2-5, with TRBD1 matching over 9 bases. V trimming: 4 bases; J trimming: 4 bases; junction bases outside the gene matches: 8. This CDR3 has 15 residues. Germline CDR1 and CDR2: SGDLS and YYNGEE. CDR3 loop: CASSPRTGAGETQYF. The CDR3 nucleotides are TGTGCCAGCAGCCCCCGGACAGGGGCAGGAGAGACCCAGTACTTC.

The chain is built from TRBV4-1 and TRBJ2-1, with 7 bases lining up with TRBD1. Germline V gene lookup returns CDR1 MGHRA and CDR2 YSYEKL. This CDR3 spans 15 amino acids. Trimming at V came to 4 bases and at J to 3 bases, leaving 6 bases not matched to a gene. The CDR3 nucleotides are TGCGCCAGCAGCCGGAGCCGGGACAGCTACAATGAGCAGTTCTTC. Encoded protein: CASSRSRDSYNEQFF.

V gene TRBV7-2 combines with J gene TRBJ2-5; D may be TRBD2 (5 bases). Trimming removed 1 base at V and 5 bases at J, with 17 bases between. The CDR3 totals 16 residues. The germline CDR1 and CDR2 sequences are SGHTA and FQGNSA. CDR3 DNA: TGTGCCAGCAGCTTAGATCCCACTAGGGTGCGGGAGACCCAGTACTTC. This gives the protein CASSLDPTRVRETQYF.

The rearrangement links TRBV5-6 to TRBJ1-2; D possibly corresponds to TRBD1 (6 bases). CDR3 size: 13 residues. CDR1 is SGHDT and CDR2 is YYEEEE in the germline V gene. V lost 4 bases and J lost 6, with 13 bases in between. DNA of the CDR3: TGTGCCAGCAGCCCGCGTCCAGGGGATGGCTACACCTTC. Protein sequence: CASSPRPGDGYTF.

The chain recombines TRBV6-5 with TRBJ1-2; D not certain. V lost 5 bases to trimming and J lost 7 bases, with 17 bases between them. Germline values: CDR1 MNHEY, CDR2 SVGAGI. The CDR3 sequence is 14 residues long. The CDR3 reads CASSADGVVRGYTF. The CDR3 bases are TGTGCCAGCAGTGCCGACGGTGTTGTGCGTGGCTACACCTTC.

V usage is TRBV2 and J usage is TRBJ1-2; D is unresolved. Looked up from germline, CDR1 is SNHLY and CDR2 is FYNNEI. There are 13 residues in the CDR3. Deletions cut 1 base from V and 7 bases from J, with 10 bases between. In DNA form, the CDR3 reads TGTGCCAGCAGTGAAGATAAGGTCTCTGGCTACACCTTC. Encoded protein: CASSEDKVSGYTF. Supplemented by reference TRBV2 and TRBJ1-2, the full variable domain reads EPEVTQTPSHQVTQMGQEVILRCVPISNHLYFYWYRQILGQKVEFLVSFYNNEISEKSEIFDDQFSVERPDGSNFTLKIRSTKLEDSAMYFCASSEDKVSGYTFGSGTRLTVV.

The chain has TRBV27 and TRBJ2-7; a possible D gene is TRBD2 (6 bases). The CDR3 spans 13 residues. The germline gives CDR1 MNHEY, CDR2 SMNVEV (reference sequence). With 7 bases removed from V and 3 bases from J, the gap between germline ends came to 13 bases. The CDR3 nucleotides read TGTGCCAGCACCACCGCCGGGAGCTACGAGCAGTACTTC. Its protein product is CASTTAGSYEQYF.

This clone was counted only a few times. Other DNA variants within this sample encode the same CDR3. The chain has TRBV5-4 and TRBJ2-7; D is unclear. Germline V gene sequence: CDR1 SGHNT, CDR2 YYREEE (reference sequence). This CDR3 contains 13 residues. The V and J ends lost 0 bases and 1 base respectively, with 5 bases between them. CDR3 sequence reads: CASSLDRSYEQYF. The CDR3 nucleotides are TGTGCCAGCAGCTTGGATCGTTCCTACGAGCAGTACTTC.

The rearrangement uses TRBV5-1 and TRBJ1-3, with 9 bases aligning to TRBD1. Germline V lookup: CDR1 SGHRS, CDR2 YFSETQ. The CDR3 totals 14 residues. V shed 4 bases and J 4 bases; nucleotides not matched to a gene: 3. The CDR3 DNA is TGCGCCAGCAGCCCGGGACAGGGAGGAAACACCATATATTTT. Translation gives CASSPGQGGNTIYF.

This clone occurred a few times. This chain connects TRBV6-5 to TRBJ2-2; D is perhaps TRBD1 (6 bases). This CDR3 contains 15 residues. The V and J ends lost 6 bases and 1 base respectively, with 12 bases between them. Germline V gene sequence: CDR1 MNHEY, CDR2 SVGAGI. The CDR3 here is CASSSTGWNTGELFF. The DNA for the CDR3 is TGTGCCAGCAGCTCGACAGGTTGGAACACCGGGGAGCTGTTTTTT.

V and J are TRBV29-1 and TRBJ1-4; the D gene is possibly TRBD1 (6 bases). The CDR3 loop spans 12 amino acids. Trimming removed 5 bases at V and 6 bases at J, with 10 bases between. CDR1 and CDR2 from the germline V gene are SQVTM and ANQGSEA. The CDR3 coding sequence is TGCAGCGTTTGGGGGCATGATGAAAAACTGTTTTTT. Residues: CSVWGHDEKLFF.

This clone was found many times. The V gene is TRBV2, the J gene TRBJ2-3; 9 bases align to TRBD2. The V gene end was trimmed by 6 bases and the J gene end by 0 bases; junction bases not matched to a gene: 4. CDR1 and CDR2 from the germline V gene are SNHLY and FYNNEI. The CDR3 length is 15 residues. CDR3 sequence: CASSRLAGSTDTQYF. CDR3 sequence (DNA): TGTGCCAGCAGCCGGCTAGCGGGGAGCACAGATACGCAGTATTTT.